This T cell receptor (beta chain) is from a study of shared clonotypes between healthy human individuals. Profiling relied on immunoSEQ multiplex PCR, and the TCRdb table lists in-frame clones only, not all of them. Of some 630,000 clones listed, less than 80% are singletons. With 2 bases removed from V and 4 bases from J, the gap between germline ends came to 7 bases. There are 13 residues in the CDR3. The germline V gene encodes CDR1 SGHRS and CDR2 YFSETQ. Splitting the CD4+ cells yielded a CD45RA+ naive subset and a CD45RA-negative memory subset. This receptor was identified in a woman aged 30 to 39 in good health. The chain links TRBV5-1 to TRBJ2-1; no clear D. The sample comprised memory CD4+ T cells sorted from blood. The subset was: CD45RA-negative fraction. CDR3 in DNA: TGCGCCAGCAGCTTCTTTGGTTACAATGAGCAGTTCTTC. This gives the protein CASSFFGYNEQFF. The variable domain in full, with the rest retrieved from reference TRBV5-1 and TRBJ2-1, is KAGVTQTPRYLIKTRGQQVTLSCSPISGHRSVSWYQQTPGQGLQFLFEYFSETQRNKGNFPGRFSGRQFSNSRSEMNVSTLELGDSALYLCASSFFGYNEQFFGPGTRLTVL.